The 27 T cell receptor beta chains below come from one sample, sequenced in a study of T cell repertoires in cytomegalovirus infection (dated by TCRdb to between 2018 and 2020). Their specific antigens are unknown. The treatment or condition tag for this specimen amounts to: in vitro stimulation with specific CMV peptide epitopes to enrich CMV-specific T cells. The sample was run on an Illumina HiSeq 1500. The public reads were reprocessed in TCRdb via fastp at Q25 and MiXCR, keeping in-frame beta chains. Merged by CDR3 protein, the rows form single entries marked with the most common genes and DNA. In all, the sample holds some 700,000 distinct CDR3 sequences, and around a third of those were seen once. Of the sample, 15% to 20% is held by the ten largest clones. The source material was cultured PBMCs, sampled from culture after CMV antigen stimulation. These receptors came from a human donor in good health (CMV status not recorded). Some clones in this sample may be carry-over from other donors' samples.

The J gene is TRBJ2-1, the V gene TRBV7-2; TRBD2 aligns across 9 bases. The CDR3 is 17 residues long. The germline V gene has CDR1 SGHTA and CDR2 FQGNSA. Germline trimming cut 5 bases from V and 2 bases from J; bases unmatched to any gene: 10. CDR3 residues: CASSPPRAGGTYNEQFF. Here the CDR3 DNA reads TGTGCCAGCAGCCCCCCCCGAGCGGGGGGAACCTACAATGAGCAGTTCTTC.

In its sample, this clonotype was seen a few times. The chain is built from TRBV12-3 or TRBV12-4 and TRBJ2-7; D gene unclear. Trimming removed 0 bases from V and 12 bases from J, with 9 bases in between. This CDR3 comprises 11 residues. The CDR3 spells CASSLANEMYF. CDR3 bases: TGTGCCAGCAGTTTAGCGAACGAGATGTACTTC.

The sample holds many counts of this clonotype. V and J are TRBV7-2 and TRBJ1-1; no reliable D call. The V end lost 5 bases, the J end lost 0 bases, and 10 bases lay between the germline ends. The CDR3 spans 14 residues. Germline V gene sequence: CDR1 SGHTA, CDR2 FQGNSA. This chain's CDR3 is CASSPTELNTEAFF. CDR3 bases: TGTGCCAGCAGCCCCACGGAGCTGAACACTGAAGCTTTCTTT.

At least ten counts were recorded for this clonotype. The CDR3 region is CASSSGTLLGGLYGYTF. CDR3 in DNA: TGTGCCAGCAGCTCTGGGACACTGCTGGGGGGGTTATATGGCTACACCTTC. The chain joins TRBV7-2 to TRBJ1-2, with D perhaps matching TRBD1 (6 bases). V gave up 4 bases and J gave up 5 bases, with 23 bases separating them. This CDR3 has 17 residues. The germline gives CDR1 SGHTA, CDR2 FQGNSA.

CDR3 loop: CASSLSGGTLYNEQFF. Written as DNA, the CDR3 is TGTGCCAGCAGTTTATCCGGAGGGACCCTATACAATGAGCAGTTCTTC. V and J are TRBV27 and TRBJ2-1; weak D call: TRBD2 (6 bases). The ends were cut back, 0 bases at V and 4 bases at J, with 13 bases in the middle. In germline, CDR1 is MNHEY, CDR2 SMNVEV (reference sequence). The CDR3 loop spans 16 amino acids.

The V and J genes are TRBV7-9 and TRBJ1-3; D remains ambiguous. The CDR3 loop spans 14 amino acids. V was trimmed by 5 bases and J by 2 bases, leaving 10 bases between them. Germline CDR1 is SEHNR and CDR2 is FQNEAQ (reference sequence). The chain's CDR3 is CASSLVVTGNTIYF. The CDR3, as DNA: TGTGCCAGCAGCCTAGTGGTCACTGGAAACACCATATATTTT.

This clonotype was seen more than once but under ten times. The V call is TRBV18, the J call TRBJ1-3, with D uncertain. This CDR3 has 14 amino acids. V lost 9 bases and J lost 0, with 12 bases in between. Germline V gene sequence: CDR1 KGHSH, CDR2 LQKENI. The CDR3 is CASSTGNSGNTIYF. In DNA form, the CDR3 reads TGTGCCAGTTCTACTGGGAACTCTGGAAACACCATATATTTT.

This clonotype appeared once. The chain combines TRBV12-3 or TRBV12-4 with TRBJ2-2, with TRBD1 matching 7 bases. The trim removed 5 bases at V and 2 bases at J, leaving 11 bases unmatched. CDR3 length: 17 residues. The CDR3 bases are TGTGCCAGCAGTGGACAGGTTTCCCCGGAAAACACCGGGGAGCTGTTTTTT. Translating gives CASSGQVSPENTGELFF.

V and J are TRBV20-1 and TRBJ1-5, with D maybe TRBD1 (6 bases). V lost 2 bases and J lost 10, with 15 bases in between. The CDR3 runs to 13 residues. Germline V CDR1 and CDR2: DFQATT, SNEGSKA (reference sequence). CDR3 sequence reads: CSARSGHLKPQHF. The CDR3, as DNA: TGCAGTGCTAGATCGGGACACCTCAAACCCCAGCATTTT.

This clonotype was seen just once. The chain employs TRBV12-3 or TRBV12-4 and TRBJ2-2, with D perhaps matching TRBD2 (6 bases). The CDR3 contains 15 residues. The V end lost 5 bases, the J end lost 7 bases, and 17 bases lay between the germline ends. The CDR3 region is CASSTLQGGGGELFF. As DNA, the CDR3 is TGTGCCAGCAGTACCCTCCAGGGAGGTGGCGGGGAGCTGTTTTTT.

There are many counts of this clonotype. The V gene is TRBV7-2, the J gene TRBJ2-3; D gene ambiguous. The V gene's germline CDR1 is SGHTA and CDR2 FQGNSA. CDR3 length: 15 amino acids. V was shortened by 6 bases and J by 1 base, with 14 bases between the two germline ends. The CDR3 loop is CASRPAGLGTDTQYF. The CDR3 bases are TGTGCCAGCAGGCCCGCCGGCCTAGGCACAGATACGCAGTATTTT.

V gene TRBV12-5 combines with J gene TRBJ2-7; 11 positions match TRBD2. The J segment lost 2 bases and the V segment lost 3 bases, leaving 9 bases of the junction unmatched. Germline CDR1 reads LGHNT; CDR2 reads FRNRAP. This CDR3 region has 17 residues. The CDR3 DNA sequence: TGTGCTAGTGGTTTTGTCCTAGCGGGAGGTAGGCCCTACGAGCAGTACTTC. This translates into CASGFVLAGGRPYEQYF.

The chain employs TRBV6-2 or TRBV6-3 and TRBJ2-1, with 14 bases fitting TRBD2. The germline gives CDR1 MNHEY, CDR2 SVGEGT. Losses at the gene ends were 5 bases for V and 9 bases for J; bases not matched to a gene: 6. CDR3 length: 15 amino acids. CDR3 loop: CASSMGLAGEGEQFF. The CDR3 DNA reads as TGTGCCAGCAGTATGGGACTAGCGGGAGAAGGTGAGCAGTTCTTC.

The chain is built from TRBV6-2 or TRBV6-3 and TRBJ1-5; D remains unclear. The CDR3 length is 12 residues. The germline V and J ends were trimmed by 8 bases and 4 bases, with 9 bases remaining between them. Germline loops: CDR1 MNHEY, CDR2 SVGEGT. For the CDR3, the DNA is TGTGCCAGCTCAGGCAGAAATCAGCCCCAGCATTTT. Translated: CASSGRNQPQHF.

V and J are TRBV7-2 and TRBJ2-1, with TRBD2 matching 8 bases. Germline V gives CDR1 SGHTA, CDR2 FQGNSA. V lost 5 bases to trimming and J lost 6 bases; unmatched junction nucleotides: 9. CDR3 length equals 15 residues. The CDR3, as DNA: TGTGCCAGCAGCAATGGACTAGCCACCCTCAATGAGCAGTTCTTC. It is translated as CASSNGLATLNEQFF. The variable domain in full, with the rest retrieved from reference TRBV7-2 and TRBJ2-1, is GAGVSQSPSNKVTEKGKDVELRCDPISGHTALYWYRQSLGQGLEFLIYFQGNSAPDKSGLPSDRFSAERTGGSVSTLTIQRTQQEDSAVYLCASSNGLATLNEQFFGPGTRLTVL.

The genes are TRBV11-2 and TRBJ2-1, with D possibly matching TRBD2 (6 bases). Germline CDR1 and CDR2: SGHAT and FQNNGV. V was clipped by 4 bases and J by 7 bases, with 17 bases between them. CDR3 length: 15 amino acids. The CDR3 region is CASSSLSGRVNEQFF. CDR3 nucleotides: TGTGCCAGCAGCTCTCTTAGCGGCAGGGTGAATGAGCAGTTCTTC.

The chain links TRBV20-1 to TRBJ2-3, with D perhaps matching TRBD2 (5 bases). The CDR3 is 13 residues long. CDR1 and CDR2 from the germline V gene are DFQATT and SNEGSKA (reference sequence). Deletions cut 4 bases from V and 6 bases from J, with 14 bases between. The DNA of the CDR3 is TGCAGTGCTACGAGGGAAGATACGGATACGCAGTATTTT. This gives the protein CSATREDTDTQYF.

The chain carries TRBV28 and TRBJ1-5, with no clear D. Germline values: CDR1 MDHEN, CDR2 SYDVKM. The CDR3 runs 17 residues. V gave up 2 bases and J gave up 0 bases, with 14 bases separating them. CDR3 protein: CASSLVTSPYSNQPQHF. The CDR3 region has the DNA TGTGCCAGCAGTTTAGTTACCAGCCCCTATAGCAATCAGCCCCAGCATTTT.

The CDR3 DNA sequence: TGTGCCAGCAGGGCATCAGGGGCCCGTTATGGCTACACCTTC. Translated, it gives CASRASGARYGYTF. This chain connects TRBV27 to TRBJ1-2, with D perhaps TRBD1 (6 bases). V lost 6 bases and J 5 bases, leaving 16 bases between the germline ends. Germline values: CDR1 MNHEY, CDR2 SMNVEV (reference sequence). The CDR3 consists of 14 residues.

The chain carries TRBV6-5 and TRBJ2-2; 10 bases are shared with TRBD2. The CDR3 covers 16 residues. Germline assignment: CDR1 MNHEY and CDR2 SVGAGI. V dropped 5 bases and J dropped 7; count of bases not matched to a gene: 10. CDR3 coding DNA: TGTGCCAGCAGTCCCGATAGCGGGAGGCTTGGCGGGGAGCTGTTTTTT. Translated: CASSPDSGRLGGELFF.

This clonotype has more than one count but fewer than ten. The V call is TRBV10-3, the J call TRBJ2-7; 8 nucleotides line up with TRBD1. V shed 4 bases and J 6 bases; nucleotides not matched to a gene: 8. From germline, CDR1 is ENHRY and CDR2 SYGVKD. The CDR3 sequence is 14 residues long. The CDR3 nucleotides are TGTGCCATCAGTGTGGTCGGACAGGGCGGCGAGCAGTACTTC. The encoded protein is CAISVVGQGGEQYF.

This clonotype appeared a few times. V is TRBV7-2 and J is TRBJ2-5; D is ambiguous. Trimming shortened V by 1 base and J by 5 bases, and 11 bases separated the two germline ends. The CDR3 extends over 14 amino acids. CDR1 is SGHTA, CDR2 FQGNSA, per germline. CDR3 nucleotide sequence: TGTGCCAGCAGCTTAGTGCCTAATAGGGAGACCCAGTACTTC. This sequence encodes CASSLVPNRETQYF.

Only a few counts were recorded for this clonotype. The rearrangement joins TRBV19 to TRBJ2-7; D unclear. The V end lost 4 bases, the J end lost 5 bases, and 12 bases lay between the germline ends. CDR1 is LNHDA and CDR2 is SQIVND in the germline V gene (reference sequence). The CDR3 sequence is 13 residues long. CDR3 amino acids: CASSTSFRHEQYF. The CDR3 DNA is TGTGCCAGTAGTACCAGTTTTCGGCACGAGCAGTACTTC.

This clonotype was counted ten times or more. The chain links TRBV7-2 to TRBJ2-7, with 8 bases that match TRBD1. Per germline, CDR1 SGHTA and CDR2 FQGNSA. V lost 5 bases to trimming and J lost 6 bases; unmatched junction nucleotides: 3. The CDR3 totals 12 residues. CDR3 residues: CASSPQGGEQYF. In DNA form, the CDR3 reads TGTGCCAGCAGCCCACAGGGGGGCGAGCAGTACTTC.

This clonotype was counted between two and nine times. The chain combines TRBV7-9 with TRBJ2-4; possibly TRBD1 or TRBD2 for D (5 bases each). CDR1 and CDR2 from the germline V gene are SEHNR and FQNEAQ (reference sequence). The CDR3 extends over 14 amino acids. V lost 5 bases and J 5 bases, leaving 13 bases between the germline ends. CDR3 in DNA: TGTGCCAGCAGCGTCCCCTCGGGGCAAAACATTCAGTACTTC. It is translated as CASSVPSGQNIQYF.

The chain carries TRBV9 and TRBJ1-2; D unclear. The germline V and J ends were trimmed by 3 bases and 7 bases, with 19 bases remaining between them. Germline CDR1 is SGDLS and CDR2 is YYNGEE. This CDR3 contains 15 residues. The CDR3 nucleotides are TGTGCCAGCAGCGAGGGATTGGAGCGTGTGGGTGGCTACACCTTC. Translation: CASSEGLERVGGYTF.

This sequence joins TRBV20-1 and TRBJ2-5; 11 nucleotides agree with TRBD1. This CDR3 contains 13 residues. The V gene's germline CDR1 is DFQATT and CDR2 SNEGSKA (reference sequence). V shed 5 bases, J shed 3 bases, and the junction held 2 bases outside the gene matches. The CDR3 region has the DNA TGCAGTGCTGGGGACAGGGGGAAAGAGACCCAGTACTTC. Encoded protein: CSAGDRGKETQYF.